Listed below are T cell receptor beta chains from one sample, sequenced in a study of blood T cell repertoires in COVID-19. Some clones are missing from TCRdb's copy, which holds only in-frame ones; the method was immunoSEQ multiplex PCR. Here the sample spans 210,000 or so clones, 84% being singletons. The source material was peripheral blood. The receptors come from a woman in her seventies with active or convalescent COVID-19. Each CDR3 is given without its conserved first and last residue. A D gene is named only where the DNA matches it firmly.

CDR3: ASSEGTSGRSGLKSVVRF
V: TRBV7-6
D: TRBD2
J: TRBJ2-1

CDR3: ASSLAQVLGEQY
V: TRBV7-9
D: .
J: TRBJ2-7

CDR3: ASMSEPSTDTQY
V: TRBV5-1
D: .
J: TRBJ2-3

CDR3: ASSDPQGAGTEAF
V: TRBV9
D: TRBD1
J: TRBJ1-1

CDR3: ASSPTRPLLGQRNQPQH
V: TRBV27
D: .
J: TRBJ1-5

CDR3: ASSEQGSGNSPLH
V: TRBV6-1
D: .
J: TRBJ1-6

CDR3: ASFKNRDTEAF
V: TRBV11-2
D: .
J: TRBJ1-1

CDR3: ASSSLGREADTQY
V: TRBV11-2
D: .
J: TRBJ2-3

CDR3: ASSQVANRPYEQY
V: TRBV4-1
D: .
J: TRBJ2-7

CDR3: ASSMVGGKVTDTQY
V: TRBV19
D: .
J: TRBJ2-3

CDR3: SVDGGTGATDTQY
V: TRBV29-1
D: .
J: TRBJ2-3

CDR3: ASSHLWRDRGPYNEQF
V: TRBV7-3
D: TRBD1
J: TRBJ2-1

CDR3: SVGRSGGGEQF
V: TRBV29-1
D: TRBD2
J: TRBJ2-1

CDR3: ASSPIGRARVGEKLF
V: TRBV4-1
D: .
J: TRBJ1-4

CDR3: ASSPPGTMNTEAF
V: TRBV6-6
D: .
J: TRBJ1-1

CDR3: ASSSGVAGSGANVLT
V: TRBV11-3
D: .
J: TRBJ2-6

CDR3: ASSPRASGSNTGELF
V: TRBV9
D: TRBD2
J: TRBJ2-2

CDR3: ASIRGGSEQY
V: TRBV2
D: .
J: TRBJ2-7

CDR3: ASSPLAGGLGELF
V: TRBV6-6
D: TRBD2
J: TRBJ2-2

CDR3: AWTRDRVGYGYT
V: TRBV30
D: TRBD1
J: TRBJ1-2

CDR3: ASSQRVGQGDQPQH
V: TRBV18
D: TRBD1
J: TRBJ1-5

CDR3: ASSLLGGGTNTEAF
V: TRBV6-6
D: .
J: TRBJ1-1

CDR3: ASSHTDKREGFKH
V: TRBV4-1
D: .
J: TRBJ1-5

CDR3: ASSQLSGRVYEQY
V: TRBV7-2
D: TRBD2
J: TRBJ2-7

CDR3: ASSTGQNYEQY
V: TRBV19
D: .
J: TRBJ2-7

CDR3: ASSPQSEAF
V: TRBV6-8
D: .
J: TRBJ1-1

CDR3: ASSHYLKGDYEQY
V: TRBV28
D: .
J: TRBJ2-7

CDR3: ASSSATGELF
V: TRBV19
D: .
J: TRBJ2-2

CDR3: SVEAGQTGNTIY
V: TRBV29-1
D: TRBD1
J: TRBJ1-3

CDR3: ASSGWTGPRPYEQY
V: TRBV5-4
D: .
J: TRBJ2-7

CDR3: ASSPGGGNSPLH
V: TRBV18
D: .
J: TRBJ1-6

CDR3: ASSFKRETNTGELF
V: TRBV7-9
D: TRBD2
J: TRBJ2-2

CDR3: ASSYGQGINSPLH
V: TRBV6-5
D: .
J: TRBJ1-6

CDR3: ASSQEASRYT
V: TRBV3-1/TRBV3-2
D: .
J: TRBJ1-2

CDR3: ASSYGQAYNSPLH
V: TRBV6-5
D: .
J: TRBJ1-6

CDR3: ASSSSGSGSWADTQY
V: TRBV5-5
D: TRBD2
J: TRBJ2-3

CDR3: ASSQPMRTGGTSPLH
V: TRBV14
D: TRBD1
J: TRBJ1-6

CDR3: ASTDELAGPGEQY
V: TRBV2
D: TRBD2
J: TRBJ2-7

CDR3: ASSVGGQGYYEQY
V: TRBV18
D: TRBD1
J: TRBJ2-7

CDR3: ASSLPNLDRERYNEQF
V: TRBV27
D: TRBD1
J: TRBJ2-1

CDR3: ASSKTSRTYEQY
V: TRBV7-9
D: .
J: TRBJ2-7

CDR3: ASKSPTGGNYEQY
V: TRBV28
D: TRBD2
J: TRBJ2-7

CDR3: SVGWDRAETQY
V: TRBV29-1
D: TRBD1
J: TRBJ2-5

CDR3: ASSYSLAGGDEQF
V: TRBV6-6
D: TRBD2
J: TRBJ2-1

CDR3: ASNGLAGGSPSYNEQF
V: TRBV28
D: TRBD2
J: TRBJ2-1

CDR3: ATSDFPLGHQF
V: TRBV24-1
D: .
J: TRBJ2-1

CDR3: ASSSRLAGVETQY
V: TRBV5-1
D: TRBD2
J: TRBJ2-5

CDR3: ASSSGTGSDEQY
V: TRBV5-1
D: TRBD1
J: TRBJ2-7

CDR3: ASSSQGDMNTEAF
V: TRBV19
D: TRBD1
J: TRBJ1-1

CDR3: ATSDANRGGYT
V: TRBV24-1
D: TRBD1
J: TRBJ1-2

CDR3: ASLGGYEQF
V: TRBV2
D: .
J: TRBJ2-1

CDR3: ASSLGQGFGTGELF
V: TRBV11-3
D: TRBD1
J: TRBJ2-2

CDR3: ASSSHRDYGYT
V: TRBV28
D: .
J: TRBJ1-2

CDR3: ASSMQGPYNEQF
V: TRBV19
D: .
J: TRBJ2-1

CDR3: ASSHPGGGFPYEQY
V: TRBV11-1
D: .
J: TRBJ2-7

CDR3: ASQLAEYNEQF
V: TRBV7-9
D: TRBD2
J: TRBJ2-1

CDR3: ASSLVLSATNEQY
V: TRBV7-2
D: .
J: TRBJ2-7

CDR3: SSVNSNRGRQETQY
V: TRBV29-1
D: TRBD1
J: TRBJ2-5

CDR3: ASSYQGSGELF
V: TRBV7-3
D: .
J: TRBJ2-2

CDR3: ASSRRVQGWDEQF
V: TRBV6-5
D: .
J: TRBJ2-1